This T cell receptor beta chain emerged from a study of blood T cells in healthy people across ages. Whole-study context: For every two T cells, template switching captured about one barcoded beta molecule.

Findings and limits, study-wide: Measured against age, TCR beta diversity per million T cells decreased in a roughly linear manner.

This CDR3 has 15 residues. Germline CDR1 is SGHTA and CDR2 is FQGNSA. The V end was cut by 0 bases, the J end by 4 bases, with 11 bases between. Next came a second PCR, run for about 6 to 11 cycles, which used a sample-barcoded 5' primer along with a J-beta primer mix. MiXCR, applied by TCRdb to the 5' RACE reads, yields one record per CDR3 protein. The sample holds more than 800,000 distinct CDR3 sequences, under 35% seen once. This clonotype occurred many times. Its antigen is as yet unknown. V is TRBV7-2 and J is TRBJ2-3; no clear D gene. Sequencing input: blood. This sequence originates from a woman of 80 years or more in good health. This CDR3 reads CASSLAALPSDTQYF. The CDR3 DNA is TGTGCCAGCAGCTTAGCGGCTCTACCTTCAGATACGCAGTATTTT.